The 32 T cell receptor beta chains below were found in one sample sequenced in a study of blood T cell repertoires in COVID-19. The data were produced by immunoSEQ multiplex PCR, yet TCRdb's version contains in-frame clones alone and is incomplete. The data contain approximately 82,000 clones, 92% of them singletons. Sequenced material: peripheral blood. All receptors derive from a woman aged 55-70 years with active COVID-19.

This chain links TRBV28 with TRBJ1-2, with D unclear. Per germline, CDR1 MDHEN and CDR2 SYDVKM. CDR3 length equals 13 residues. Deletions cut 3 bases from V and 6 bases from J, with 11 bases between. CDR3 in amino acids: CASSLIGWNGYTF. CDR3 DNA sequence: TGTGCCAGCAGTTTGATCGGGTGGAATGGCTACACCTTC.

The genes are TRBV30 and TRBJ1-2; D may be TRBD1 (6 bases). CDR1 GTSNPN and CDR2 SVGIG come from the germline V gene (reference sequence). Trimming removed 2 bases from V and 8 bases from J, with 15 bases in between. This CDR3 is built from 13 residues. CDR3 bases: TGTGCCTGGAGTAGGGGGTTCTATGGGGGCTACACCTTC. As protein: CAWSRGFYGGYTF.

The CDR3 spells CASIRSDRGTQPQHF. CDR3 DNA: TGTGCCAGTATACGGTCGGACAGGGGTACTCAGCCCCAGCATTTT. This chain connects TRBV19 to TRBJ1-5; 9 bases fit TRBD1. The J segment lost 6 bases and the V segment lost 7 bases, leaving 10 bases of the junction unmatched. Germline V gene sequence: CDR1 LNHDA, CDR2 SQIVND (reference sequence). This CDR3 has 15 amino acids.

The rearrangement joins TRBV27 to TRBJ2-7, with TRBD2 identical over 7 bases. The V gene's germline CDR1 is MNHEY and CDR2 SMNVEV (reference sequence). J gave up 4 bases and V 6 bases, and 6 bases lay outside the gene matches. This CDR3 comprises 13 residues. The CDR3 protein is CASRSLGGYEQYF. The CDR3 DNA sequence: TGTGCCAGCAGGTCTCTGGGGGGGTACGAGCAGTACTTC.

This clone showed up just a few times. The chain uses TRBV28 and TRBJ1-2, with 10 bases identical to TRBD1. The CDR3 has 15 amino acids. Germline V gives CDR1 MDHEN, CDR2 SYDVKM. V was clipped by 4 bases and J by 6 bases; unmatched bases: 8. The DNA of the CDR3 is TGTGCCAGCAGTTCTACCGGGACAGGGGTGGATGGCTACACCTTC. Its protein product is CASSSTGTGVDGYTF.

The chain has TRBV28 and TRBJ1-2; 9 bases agree with TRBD1. The CDR3 is made up of 15 amino acids. V was clipped by 10 bases and J by 4 bases; unmatched bases: 13. Germline V CDR1 and CDR2: MDHEN, SYDVKM. CDR3 in amino acids: CATKFGDRASYGYTF. CDR3 coding DNA: TGTGCCACCAAGTTCGGGGACAGGGCCAGCTATGGCTACACCTTC.

This clone was seen just once. The chain joins TRBV18 to TRBJ2-5; 9 positions agree with TRBD1. Unmatched junction bases numbered 10, after V lost 6 bases and J lost 5 bases. Germline V lookup: CDR1 KGHSH, CDR2 LQKENI. The CDR3 sequence is 15 residues long. CDR3 coding DNA: TGTGCCAGCTCTCTAAACAGGGGGCAAGGGGAGACCCAGTACTTC. The encoded protein is CASSLNRGQGETQYF.

This clone was detected only once. This chain joins TRBV3-1 (or the pseudogene TRBV3-2) and TRBJ2-3; 9 bases are shared with TRBD2. Germline V gene sequence: CDR1 LGHDT, CDR2 YNNKEL (reference sequence). The ends lost 3 bases at V and 5 bases at J; junction bases unmatched: 3. The CDR3 loop spans 14 amino acids. The CDR3 DNA reads as TGTGCCAGCAGCCAGATTAGCGGGGGAGATACGCAGTATTTT. This translates into CASSQISGGDTQYF.

V is TRBV11-1 and J is TRBJ2-7, with D possibly being TRBD2 (5 bases). Between the trimmed V and J ends, which lost 5 bases and 3 bases, there was a span of 11 bases. The CDR3 has 13 residues. In germline, CDR1 is SGHAT, CDR2 FQDESV (reference sequence). In DNA, the CDR3 is TGTGCCAGCAGCCACCGGGATAACTACGAGCAGTACTTC. This gives the protein CASSHRDNYEQYF.

CDR3 nucleotides: TGTGCCAGCAGCCTCAGGGGGCTTTACACTGAAGCTTTCTTT. Translating gives CASSLRGLYTEAFF. The chain joins TRBV3-1 (or the pseudogene TRBV3-2) to TRBJ1-1, with 8 bases matching TRBD1. This CDR3 region has 14 residues. The ends lost 4 bases at V and 3 bases at J; junction bases unmatched: 4. Germline V CDR1 and CDR2: LGHDT, YNNKEL (reference sequence).

The chain joins TRBV5-1 to TRBJ2-5, with D possibly matching TRBD1 (6 bases). This CDR3 has 14 residues. V was cut by 0 bases and J by 2 bases, with 8 bases left in between. Looked up from germline, CDR1 is SGHRS and CDR2 is YFSETQ. CDR3 coding DNA: TGCGCCAGCAGCTTGGCAGGACAGCAAGAGACCCAGTACTTC. Its translation: CASSLAGQQETQYF. The entire variable domain, with the rest obtained from reference TRBV5-1 and TRBJ2-5, is as follows: KAGVTQTPRYLIKTRGQQVTLSCSPISGHRSVSWYQQTPGQGLQFLFEYFSETQRNKGNFPGRFSGRQFSNSRSEMNVSTLELGDSALYLCASSLAGQQETQYFGPGTRLLVL.

The V call is TRBV10-3, the J call TRBJ2-7, with 13 bases that match TRBD2. CDR3 length equals 17 residues. Germline loops: CDR1 ENHRY, CDR2 SYGVKD. V was pared by 0 bases and J by 2 bases, with 4 bases of the junction left unmatched. The DNA for the CDR3 is TGTGCCATCAGTGAGTCACGACTAGCGGGAGGACCCTACGAGCAGTACTTC. Its translation: CAISESRLAGGPYEQYF.

This clone was seen a single time. The chain carries TRBV12-5 and TRBJ2-5; 9 nucleotides line up with TRBD1. J lost 5 bases, V lost 5 bases, and 6 bases had no gene match. Per germline, CDR1 LGHNT and CDR2 FRNRAP. The CDR3 spans 14 residues. The CDR3 loop reads CASGHTGGSETQYF. CDR3 sequence (DNA): TGTGCTAGTGGTCACACAGGGGGCTCGGAGACCCAGTACTTC.

This chain joins TRBV27 and TRBJ2-3; D may be TRBD2 (5 bases). V was trimmed by 3 bases and J by 4 bases, leaving 11 bases between them. The CDR3 consists of 14 residues. In germline, CDR1 is MNHEY, CDR2 SMNVEV (reference sequence). The CDR3 region is CASSFQVGADTQYF. CDR3 nucleotide sequence: TGTGCCAGCAGTTTTCAAGTGGGAGCAGATACGCAGTATTTT.

This clone was seen a single time. J is TRBJ1-1 and V is TRBV28, with 10 bases identical to TRBD1. Losses at the gene ends were 4 bases for V and 0 bases for J; bases not matched to a gene: 5. CDR1 is MDHEN and CDR2 is SYDVKM in the germline V gene. The CDR3 totals 16 residues. CDR3 DNA sequence: TGTGCCAGCAGTTCTACCGGGACAGGGGTGAACACTGAAGCTTTCTTT. Protein sequence: CASSSTGTGVNTEAFF.

The chain recombines TRBV11-3 with TRBJ2-2, with D possibly TRBD1 on 6 matching bases. Looked up from germline, CDR1 is SGHNT and CDR2 is YENEEA. Trimming stripped 1 base from V and 0 bases from J, with 9 bases between. CDR3 length: 16 residues. CDR3 bases: TGTGCCAGCAGCTTAGCTGGGGGCCCGAACACCGGGGAGCTGTTTTTT. Protein sequence: CASSLAGGPNTGELFF.

This clone is a singleton in its sample. The gene calls are TRBV9 and TRBJ2-7; TRBD1 aligns across 9 bases. The CDR3 runs 14 residues. V trimming: 2 bases; J trimming: 4 bases; junction bases outside the gene matches: 4. Germline CDR1 is SGDLS and CDR2 is YYNGEE. CDR3 DNA: TGTGCCAGCAGCGTGAGACAGGGGGGGTACGAGCAGTACTTC. Its protein product is CASSVRQGGYEQYF.

The rearrangement joins TRBV19 to TRBJ1-4; the D gene is possibly TRBD1 (5 bases). V dropped 6 bases and J dropped 7 bases, with 15 bases sitting between them. Germline CDR1 LNHDA, CDR2 SQIVND (reference sequence). The CDR3 length is 14 residues. CDR3 sequence: CASRPYGGGEKLFF. The CDR3 DNA sequence: TGTGCCAGTAGGCCCTATGGGGGGGGTGAAAAACTGTTTTTT.

The chain couples TRBV7-6 to TRBJ2-3; D remains unclear. This CDR3 is built from 13 residues. Germline CDR1 and CDR2: SGHVS and FNYEAQ. Trimming pared 1 base from V and 8 bases from J, leaving 10 bases between. CDR3 in DNA: TGTGCCAGCAGCTTAGATTCCCGGAGTACGCAGTATTTT. It specifies CASSLDSRSTQYF.

The chain combines TRBV6-2 or TRBV6-3 with TRBJ1-1, with D unresolved. The ends were cut back, 5 bases at V and 0 bases at J, with 7 bases in the middle. The CDR3 is 13 residues long. Germline V gene data show CDR1 as MNHEY and CDR2 as SVGEGT. CDR3 residues: CASSRLMNTEAFF. CDR3 DNA sequence: TGTGCCAGCAGTAGACTGATGAACACTGAAGCTTTCTTT.

Here the CDR3 DNA reads TGTGCCAGCAGTTTGGTTTCGGCTGAAGCTTTCTTT. Translated, it gives CASSLVSAEAFF. This chain joins TRBV28 and TRBJ1-1; D unresolved. V was shortened by 3 bases and J by 6 bases, with 8 bases between the two germline ends. The CDR3 covers 12 residues. CDR1 is MDHEN and CDR2 is SYDVKM in the germline V gene.

The chain employs TRBV5-4 and TRBJ1-1, with TRBD1 identical over 8 bases. The J segment lost 0 bases and the V segment lost 3 bases, leaving 1 base of the junction unmatched. CDR1 is SGHNT, CDR2 YYREEE, per germline (reference sequence). The CDR3 has 14 residues. This CDR3 is CASSSQGVNTEAFF. As DNA, the CDR3 is TGTGCCAGCAGCTCACAGGGGGTGAACACTGAAGCTTTCTTT.

This clone was recorded once. The V call is TRBV19, the J call TRBJ2-1; D is possibly TRBD2 (5 bases). Per the germline V gene, CDR1 is LNHDA and CDR2 is SQIVND (reference sequence). Deletions cut 5 bases from V and 1 base from J, with 15 bases between. The CDR3 contains 16 residues. The CDR3 reads CASSPLLGKSYNEQFF. The DNA of the CDR3 is TGTGCCAGTAGTCCCCTCCTCGGGAAATCCTACAATGAGCAGTTCTTC.

This clone came up once. V and J are TRBV5-1 and TRBJ1-2; D unresolved. CDR1 SGHRS and CDR2 YFSETQ come from the germline V gene. V lost 0 bases and J 7 bases, leaving 16 bases between the germline ends. This CDR3 has 15 residues. Here the CDR3 DNA reads TGCGCCAGCAGCTTGGTCGGGGAATTGGAGGGTGGCTACACCTTC. Protein sequence: CASSLVGELEGGYTF.

The chain combines TRBV6-2 or TRBV6-3 with TRBJ2-1, with 8 positions matching TRBD2. The CDR3 contains 14 residues. Losses at the gene ends were 5 bases for V and 16 bases for J; bases not matched to a gene: 16. Germline assignment: CDR1 MNHEY and CDR2 SVGEGT. The CDR3 coding sequence is TGTGCCAGCAGTCCGATAACTAGCGGAGGAGCCTTCTTCTTC. It translates to CASSPITSGGAFFF.

CDR3 DNA sequence: TGTGCCAGCAGCTTGAAGCTAGCGGGCCTCCAAGAGACCCAGTACTTC. It codes for CASSLKLAGLQETQYF. This chain joins TRBV5-6 and TRBJ2-5; 8 bases agree with TRBD2. CDR3 length: 16 residues. From germline, CDR1 is SGHDT and CDR2 YYEEEE. Trimming cost V 1 base and J 1 base; bases outside gene matches: 6.

The rearrangement links TRBV24-1 to TRBJ2-2; 9 bases are shared with TRBD1. Per the germline V gene, CDR1 is KGHDR and CDR2 is SFDVKD. This CDR3 is built from 15 residues. V lost 7 bases, J lost 3 bases, and 5 bases stayed unmatched. The CDR3 region is CATRDRGMDTGELFF. CDR3 DNA: TGTGCCACCAGGGACAGGGGAATGGACACCGGGGAGCTGTTTTTT.

The gene calls are TRBV5-1 and TRBJ2-7, with 7 nucleotides matching TRBD1. The CDR3 covers 15 residues. The V gene end was trimmed by 0 bases and the J gene end by 1 base; junction bases not matched to a gene: 4. The germline V gene has CDR1 SGHRS and CDR2 YFSETQ. In nucleotides, the CDR3 is TGCGCCAGCAGCTTGGGAACAGGGGCGTCCTACGAGCAGTACTTC. Translated, it gives CASSLGTGASYEQYF.

The CDR3 is CASSLALNEQFF. DNA for the CDR3: TGTGCCAGCAGCTTGGCCCTGAATGAGCAGTTCTTC. The chain combines TRBV5-4 with TRBJ2-1, with D unclear. The CDR3 is made up of 12 amino acids. CDR1 and CDR2 (germline): SGHNT, YYREEE (reference sequence). Trimming left V 0 bases short and J 7 bases short, with 5 bases between.

This clone appeared a single time. The chain is built from TRBV7-3 and TRBJ2-5; possibly TRBD1 for D (6 bases). CDR1 and CDR2 (germline): SGHTA, FQGTGA. V was cut by 4 bases and J by 5 bases, with 20 bases left in between. There are 16 residues in the CDR3. Here the CDR3 DNA reads TGTGCCAGCAGCTCATCGGGACAAAAACTGGGGGAGACCCAGTACTTC. Translation gives CASSSSGQKLGETQYF. Full variable domain (rest looked up from reference TRBV7-3 and TRBJ2-5): GAGVSQTPSNKVTEKGKYVELRCDPISGHTALYWYRQSLGQGPEFLIYFQGTGAADDSGLPNDRFFAVRPEGSVSTLKIQRTERGDSAVYLCASSSSGQKLGETQYFGPGTRLLVL.

The chain links TRBV13 to TRBJ1-2, with D perhaps TRBD1 (6 bases). The CDR3 length is 16 residues. Trimming removed 0 bases from V and 1 base from J, with 12 bases in between. Germline V lookup: CDR1 PRHDT, CDR2 FYEKMQ (reference sequence). CDR3 in amino acids: CASSLGVDRHNYGYTF. As DNA, the CDR3 is TGTGCCAGCAGCTTAGGGGTGGACAGACATAACTATGGCTACACCTTC.

The chain couples TRBV9 to TRBJ2-1, with TRBD1 matching 7 bases. Germline V gives CDR1 SGDLS, CDR2 YYNGEE. V shed 9 bases and J 10 bases; nucleotides not matched to a gene: 16. CDR3 length: 14 residues. CDR3 amino acids: CATSRGSQGEEQFF. In nucleotides, the CDR3 is TGTGCCACCTCCAGGGGGTCTCAAGGGGAGGAGCAGTTCTTC.